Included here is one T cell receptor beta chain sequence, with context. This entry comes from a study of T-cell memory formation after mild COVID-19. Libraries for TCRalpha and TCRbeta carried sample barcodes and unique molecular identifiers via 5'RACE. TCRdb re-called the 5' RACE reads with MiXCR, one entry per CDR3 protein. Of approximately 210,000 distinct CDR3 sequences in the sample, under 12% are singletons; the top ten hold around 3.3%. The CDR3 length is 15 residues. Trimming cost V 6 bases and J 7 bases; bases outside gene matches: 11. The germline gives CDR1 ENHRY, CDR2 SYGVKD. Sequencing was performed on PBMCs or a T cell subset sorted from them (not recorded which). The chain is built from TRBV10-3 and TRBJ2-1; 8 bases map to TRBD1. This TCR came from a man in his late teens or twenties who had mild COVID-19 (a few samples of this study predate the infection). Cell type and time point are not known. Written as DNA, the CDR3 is TGTGCCATCAGGCCTCTGGACAGGGAAGGAAATGAGCAGTTCTTC. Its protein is CAIRPLDREGNEQFF.